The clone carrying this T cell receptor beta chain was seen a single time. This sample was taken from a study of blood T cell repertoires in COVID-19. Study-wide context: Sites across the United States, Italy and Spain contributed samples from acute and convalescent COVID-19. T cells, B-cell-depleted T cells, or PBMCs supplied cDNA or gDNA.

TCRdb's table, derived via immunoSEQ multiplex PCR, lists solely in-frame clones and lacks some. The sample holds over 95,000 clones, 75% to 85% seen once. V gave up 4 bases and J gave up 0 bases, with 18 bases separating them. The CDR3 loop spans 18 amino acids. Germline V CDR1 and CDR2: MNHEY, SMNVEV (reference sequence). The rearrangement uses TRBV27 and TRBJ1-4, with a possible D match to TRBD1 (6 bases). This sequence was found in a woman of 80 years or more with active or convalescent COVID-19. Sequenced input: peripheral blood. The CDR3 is CASSSSLFTGSTNEKLFF. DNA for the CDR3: TGTGCCAGCAGTTCTTCCCTTTTCACAGGGTCAACTAATGAAAAACTGTTTTTT.